This T cell receptor (beta chain) stems from a study of CD8 T cells in Susac syndrome. Random-hexamer reverse transcription was applied to about 0.5 to 1 ug RNA. TCRdb re-called the immunoSEQ multiplex PCR reads through MiXCR, storing one row per CDR3 protein. The top ten clones hold more than 0.45% of a sample with about 83,000 distinct CDR3 sequences, approximately 95% of them seen once. The TCR comes from a human donor with Susac syndrome. Material: CD8+ T cells from PBMCs.

Written as DNA, the CDR3 is TGTGCCAGCAGCTTAATTCAGCGGGAGGGCCACTATGAGCAGTTCTTC. Protein sequence: CASSLIQREGHYEQFF. The genes are TRBV7-9 and TRBJ2-1, with TRBD2 identical over 10 bases. V was clipped by 2 bases and J by 8 bases; unmatched bases: 9. The CDR3 loop spans 16 amino acids. Germline V lookup: CDR1 SEHNR, CDR2 FQNEAQ (reference sequence).